This T cell receptor beta chain appears in the sequencing data of a study of OX40 agonist ivuxolimab in advanced cancers. Study summary: Subjects had a mean age of around 60 years, with a range of about 23 to 79; 82.7% were male.

Excluded were patients having autoimmune disease history or systemic immunosuppression. The CDR3 sequence is 16 residues long. Trimming took 5 bases from V and 5 from J, leaving 18 bases between them. Looked up from germline, CDR1 is SGHNT and CDR2 is YENEEA. This clone was counted once. Produced via immunoSEQ multiplex PCR; TCRdb's table is partial and in-frame only. The data contain approximately 100,000 clones, approximately 90% of them seen just once; the ten biggest clones take up under 0.4%. This clonotype was sampled from an adult with an advanced solid tumor such as melanoma, head and neck, liver or kidney cancer. The sample in question was CD4+ or CD8+ T cells sorted from blood, obtained in a trial of the OX40 agonist ivuxolimab. The chain has TRBV11-3 and TRBJ2-2; D not resolved. CDR3 nucleotide sequence: TGTGCCAGCAGCCAAGGAAACTCCCGACGGACCGGGGAGCTGTTTTTT. As protein: CASSQGNSRRTGELFF.